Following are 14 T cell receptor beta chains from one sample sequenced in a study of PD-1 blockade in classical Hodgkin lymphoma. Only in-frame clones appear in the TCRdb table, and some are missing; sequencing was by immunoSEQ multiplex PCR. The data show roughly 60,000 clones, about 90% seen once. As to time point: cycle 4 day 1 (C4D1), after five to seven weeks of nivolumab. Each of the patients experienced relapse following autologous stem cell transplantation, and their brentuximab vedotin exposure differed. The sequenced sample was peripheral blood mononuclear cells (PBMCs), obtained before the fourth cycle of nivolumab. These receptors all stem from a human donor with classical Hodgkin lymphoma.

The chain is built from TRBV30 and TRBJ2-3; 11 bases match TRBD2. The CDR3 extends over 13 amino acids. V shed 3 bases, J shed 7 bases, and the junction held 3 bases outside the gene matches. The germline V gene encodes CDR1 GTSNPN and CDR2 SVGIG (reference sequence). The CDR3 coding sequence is TGTGCCTGGAGGGTAGCGGGGGGGAATACGCAGTATTTT. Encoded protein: CAWRVAGGNTQYF.

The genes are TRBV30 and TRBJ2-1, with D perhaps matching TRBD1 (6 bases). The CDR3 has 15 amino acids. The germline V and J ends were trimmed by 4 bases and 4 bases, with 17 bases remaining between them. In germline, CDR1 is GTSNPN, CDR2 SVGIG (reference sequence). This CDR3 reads CAWIRRTDSYNEQFF. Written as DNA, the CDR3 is TGTGCCTGGATTAGGCGGACAGATTCTTACAATGAGCAGTTCTTC.

The CDR3 bases are TGCGCCAGCAGCCGACCGGGGACGGGCCAAGAGACCCAGTACTTC. It yields the protein CASSRPGTGQETQYF. This chain uses TRBV4-1 with TRBJ2-5; the D gene could be TRBD1 or TRBD2 (5 bases each). Germline CDR1 MGHRA, CDR2 YSYEKL. The CDR3 spans 15 residues. Trimming took 4 bases from V and 1 from J, leaving 13 bases between them.

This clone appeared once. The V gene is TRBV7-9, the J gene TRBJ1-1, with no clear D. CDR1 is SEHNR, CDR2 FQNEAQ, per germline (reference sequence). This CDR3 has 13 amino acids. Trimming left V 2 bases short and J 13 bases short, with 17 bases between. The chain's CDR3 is CASSLSETTNFFF. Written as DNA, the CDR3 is TGTGCCAGCAGCTTATCAGAGACCACGAATTTTTTCTTT. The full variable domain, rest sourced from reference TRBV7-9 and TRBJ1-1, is DTGVSQNPRHKITKRGQNVTFRCDPISEHNRLYWYRQTLGQGPEFLTYFQNEAQLEKSRLLSDRFSAERPKGSFSTLEIQRTEQGDSAMYLCASSLSETTNFFFGQGTRLTVV.

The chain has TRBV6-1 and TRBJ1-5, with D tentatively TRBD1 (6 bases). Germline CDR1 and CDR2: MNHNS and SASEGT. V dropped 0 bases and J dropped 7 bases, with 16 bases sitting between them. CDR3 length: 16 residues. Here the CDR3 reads CASSEAVSGAGQPQHF. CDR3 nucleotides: TGTGCCAGCAGTGAAGCGGTATCAGGGGCGGGACAGCCCCAGCATTTT.

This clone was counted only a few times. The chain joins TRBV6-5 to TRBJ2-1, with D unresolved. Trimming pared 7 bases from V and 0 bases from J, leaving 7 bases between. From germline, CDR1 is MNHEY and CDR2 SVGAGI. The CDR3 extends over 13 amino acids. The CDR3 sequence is CASKLNSYNEQFF. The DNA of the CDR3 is TGTGCCAGCAAACTCAACTCCTACAATGAGCAGTTCTTC.

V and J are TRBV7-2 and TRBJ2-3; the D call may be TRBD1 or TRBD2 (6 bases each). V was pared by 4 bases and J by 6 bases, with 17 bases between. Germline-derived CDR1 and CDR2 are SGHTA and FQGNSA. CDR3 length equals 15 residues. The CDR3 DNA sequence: TGTGCCAGCAGCTGGACGCCTCGGGGGCCCGATACGCAGTATTTT. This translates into CASSWTPRGPDTQYF.

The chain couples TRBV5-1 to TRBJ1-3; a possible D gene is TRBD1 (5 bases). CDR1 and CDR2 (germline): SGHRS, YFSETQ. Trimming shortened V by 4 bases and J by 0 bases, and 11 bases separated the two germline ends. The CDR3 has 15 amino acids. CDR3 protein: CASSRDGTSGNTIYF. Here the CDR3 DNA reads TGCGCCAGCAGCCGGGACGGCACCTCTGGAAACACCATATATTTT.

CDR3 region: CASRPEGALNYGYTF. CDR3 nucleotide sequence: TGTGCCAGCAGACCAGAAGGGGCCCTAAACTATGGCTACACCTTC. The chain uses TRBV6-5 and TRBJ1-2; a possible D gene is TRBD1 (5 bases). Germline-derived CDR1 and CDR2 are MNHEY and SVGAGI. With 6 bases removed from V and 2 bases from J, the gap between germline ends came to 16 bases. The CDR3 has 15 amino acids.

CDR3 residues: CASSQSGFETQYF. The CDR3 DNA follows: TGCGCCAGCAGCCAGTCTGGTTTTGAGACCCAGTACTTC. The gene calls are TRBV4-1 and TRBJ2-5, with unresolved D. The CDR3 length is 13 residues. From germline, CDR1 is MGHRA and CDR2 YSYEKL. V lost 3 bases and J 5 bases, leaving 10 bases between the germline ends.

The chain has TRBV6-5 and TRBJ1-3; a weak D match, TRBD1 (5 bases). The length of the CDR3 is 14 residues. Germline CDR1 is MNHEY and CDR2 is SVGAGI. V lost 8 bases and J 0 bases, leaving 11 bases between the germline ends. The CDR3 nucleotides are TGTGCCAGCGGGGAACAGGTCTCTGGAAACACCATATATTTT. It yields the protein CASGEQVSGNTIYF.

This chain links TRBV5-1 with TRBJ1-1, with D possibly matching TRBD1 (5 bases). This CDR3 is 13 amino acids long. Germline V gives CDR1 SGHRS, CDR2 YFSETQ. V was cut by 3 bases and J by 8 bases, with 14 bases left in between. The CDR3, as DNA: TGCGCCAGCAGCTCTTTCGGAGCAGGGGAAGCTTTCTTT. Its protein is CASSSFGAGEAFF. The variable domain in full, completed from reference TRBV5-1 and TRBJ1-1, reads KAGVTQTPRYLIKTRGQQVTLSCSPISGHRSVSWYQQTPGQGLQFLFEYFSETQRNKGNFPGRFSGRQFSNSRSEMNVSTLELGDSALYLCASSSFGAGEAFFGQGTRLTVV.

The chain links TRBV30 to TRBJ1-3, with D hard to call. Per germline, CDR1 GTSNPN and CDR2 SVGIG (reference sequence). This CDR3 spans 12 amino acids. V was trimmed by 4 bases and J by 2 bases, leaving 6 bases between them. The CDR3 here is CAWIPPGNTIYF. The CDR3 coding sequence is TGTGCCTGGATCCCCCCTGGAAACACCATATATTTT.

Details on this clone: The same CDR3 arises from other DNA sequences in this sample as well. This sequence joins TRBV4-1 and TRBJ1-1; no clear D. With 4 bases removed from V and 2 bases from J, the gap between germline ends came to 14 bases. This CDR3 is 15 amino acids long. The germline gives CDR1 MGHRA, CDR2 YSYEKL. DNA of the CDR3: TGCGCCAGCAGCCTTAATGCACAGTTAAACACTGAAGCTTTCTTT. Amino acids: CASSLNAQLNTEAFF.